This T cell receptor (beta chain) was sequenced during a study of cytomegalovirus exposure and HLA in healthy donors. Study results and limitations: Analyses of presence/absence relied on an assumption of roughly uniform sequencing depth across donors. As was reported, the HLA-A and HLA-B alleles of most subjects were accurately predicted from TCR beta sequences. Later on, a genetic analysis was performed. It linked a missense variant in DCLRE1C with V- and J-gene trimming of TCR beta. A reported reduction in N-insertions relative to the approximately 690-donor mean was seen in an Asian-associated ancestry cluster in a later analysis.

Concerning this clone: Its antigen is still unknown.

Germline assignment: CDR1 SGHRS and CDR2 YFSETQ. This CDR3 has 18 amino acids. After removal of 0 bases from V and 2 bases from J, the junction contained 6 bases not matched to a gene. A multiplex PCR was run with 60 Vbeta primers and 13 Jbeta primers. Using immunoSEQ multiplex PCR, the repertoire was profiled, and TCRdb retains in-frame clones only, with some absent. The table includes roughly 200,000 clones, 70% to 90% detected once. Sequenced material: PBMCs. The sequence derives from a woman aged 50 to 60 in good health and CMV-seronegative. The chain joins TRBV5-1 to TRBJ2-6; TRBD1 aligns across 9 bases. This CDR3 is CASSLAPTGGAGANVLTF. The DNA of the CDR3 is TGCGCCAGCAGCTTGGCACCTACAGGGGGCGCTGGGGCCAACGTCCTGACTTTC.